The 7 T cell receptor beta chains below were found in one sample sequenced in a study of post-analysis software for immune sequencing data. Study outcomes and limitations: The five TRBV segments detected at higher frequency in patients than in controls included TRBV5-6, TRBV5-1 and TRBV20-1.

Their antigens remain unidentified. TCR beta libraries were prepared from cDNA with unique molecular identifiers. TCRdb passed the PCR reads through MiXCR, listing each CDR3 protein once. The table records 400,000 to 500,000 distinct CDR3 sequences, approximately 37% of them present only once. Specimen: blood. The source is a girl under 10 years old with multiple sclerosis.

CDR3 DNA sequence: TGTGCCATCAGTGTGAGGGGGGCTCCTACCTACAATGAGCAGTTCTTC. Translated: CAISVRGAPTYNEQFF. The V call is TRBV10-3, the J call TRBJ2-1, with D perhaps matching TRBD1 or TRBD2 (6 bases each). Trimming stripped 4 bases from V and 2 bases from J, with 15 bases between. CDR1 ENHRY and CDR2 SYGVKD come from the germline V gene. This CDR3 is built from 16 residues.

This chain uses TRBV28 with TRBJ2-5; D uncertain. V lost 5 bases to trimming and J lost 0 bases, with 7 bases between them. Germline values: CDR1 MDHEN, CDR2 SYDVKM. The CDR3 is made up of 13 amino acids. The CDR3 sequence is CASSPTYQETQYF. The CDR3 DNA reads TGTGCCAGCAGTCCCACGTACCAAGAGACCCAGTACTTC.

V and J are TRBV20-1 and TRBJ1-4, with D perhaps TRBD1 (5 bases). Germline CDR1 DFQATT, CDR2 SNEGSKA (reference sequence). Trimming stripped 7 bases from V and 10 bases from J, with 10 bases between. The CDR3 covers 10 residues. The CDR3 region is CSVKRGKLFF. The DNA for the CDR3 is TGCAGTGTCAAGAGGGGAAAACTGTTTTTT.

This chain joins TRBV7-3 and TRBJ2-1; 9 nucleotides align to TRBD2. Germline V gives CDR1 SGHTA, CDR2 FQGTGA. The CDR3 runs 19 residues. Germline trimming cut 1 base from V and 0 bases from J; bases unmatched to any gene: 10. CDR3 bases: TGTGCCAGCAGCTTAAGTGTGACTAGCGGAGGGGACTCCTACAATGAGCAGTTCTTC. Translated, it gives CASSLSVTSGGDSYNEQFF.

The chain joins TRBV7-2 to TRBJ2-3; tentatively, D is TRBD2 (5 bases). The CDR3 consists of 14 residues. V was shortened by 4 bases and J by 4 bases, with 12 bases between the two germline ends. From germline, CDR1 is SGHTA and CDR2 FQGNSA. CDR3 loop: CASSSLARPDTQYF. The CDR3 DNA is TGTGCCAGCAGCTCCTTAGCGAGACCAGATACGCAGTATTTT.

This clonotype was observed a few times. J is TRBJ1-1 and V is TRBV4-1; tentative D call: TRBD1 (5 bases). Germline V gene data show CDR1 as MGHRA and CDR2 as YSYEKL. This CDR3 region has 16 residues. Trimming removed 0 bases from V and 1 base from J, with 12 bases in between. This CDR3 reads CASSQEVQGANTEAFF. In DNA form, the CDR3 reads TGCGCCAGCAGCCAAGAAGTTCAGGGAGCGAACACTGAAGCTTTCTTT.

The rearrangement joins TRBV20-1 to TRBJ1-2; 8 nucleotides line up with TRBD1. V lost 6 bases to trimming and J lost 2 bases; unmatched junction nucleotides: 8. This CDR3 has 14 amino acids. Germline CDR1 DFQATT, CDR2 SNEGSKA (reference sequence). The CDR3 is CSAGRRDRNYGYTF. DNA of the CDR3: TGCAGTGCAGGCAGGCGGGACAGGAACTATGGCTACACCTTC.